The sequence of this T cell receptor (beta chain) was determined in a study of T cells expressing NK-cell markers. About this clonotype: Antigen specificity is unknown.

The CDR3 extends over 16 amino acids. TCRdb reprocessed the 5' RACE reads and reports one entry per CDR3 protein, with no DNA. The sample data list 550,000 to 600,000 distinct CDR3 sequences. Findings of the study overall: Of the CD8+ T cells in about 6 donors, roughly 1.0-7.0% belonged to dominant NKG2C+ clonotypes.

Sequenced material: blood T cells: a sorted CD56 or NKG2C T cell subset, CD4+ or CD8+ T cells, or bulk PBMC T cells (not recorded which). The rearrangement links TRBV12-3 or TRBV12-4 to TRBJ2-7; the TCRdb D gene call, TRBD1, has no DNA to confirm it. This sequence originates from a man younger than 30 in good health. The CDR3 reads CASSRTRDRNNYEQYF.